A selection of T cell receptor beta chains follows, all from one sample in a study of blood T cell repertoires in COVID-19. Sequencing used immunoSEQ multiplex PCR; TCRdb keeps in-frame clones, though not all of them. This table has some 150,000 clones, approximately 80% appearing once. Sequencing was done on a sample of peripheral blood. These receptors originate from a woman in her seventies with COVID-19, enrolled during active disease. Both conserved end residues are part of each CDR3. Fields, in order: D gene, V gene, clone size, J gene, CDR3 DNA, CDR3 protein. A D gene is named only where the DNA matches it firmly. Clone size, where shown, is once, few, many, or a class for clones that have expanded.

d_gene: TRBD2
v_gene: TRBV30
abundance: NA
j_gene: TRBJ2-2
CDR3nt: TGTGCCTCGATTAGCGGGAACGCGGCCACCGGGGAGCTGTTTTTT
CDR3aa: CASISGNAATGELFF

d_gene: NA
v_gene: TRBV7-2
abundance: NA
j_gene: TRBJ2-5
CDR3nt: TGTGCCAGCAGCTTACGTTTCGGGACCCAGTACTTC
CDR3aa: CASSLRFGTQYF

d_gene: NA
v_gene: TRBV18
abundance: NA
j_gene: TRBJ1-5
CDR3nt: TGTGCCAGCTCCTCCGGACAGCCCAATCAGCCCCAGCATTTT
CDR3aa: CASSSGQPNQPQHF

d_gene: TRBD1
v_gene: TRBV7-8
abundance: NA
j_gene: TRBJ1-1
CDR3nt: TGTGCCAGCAGCGTCAGACAGGGGAAGAACACTGAAGCTTTCTTT
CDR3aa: CASSVRQGKNTEAFF

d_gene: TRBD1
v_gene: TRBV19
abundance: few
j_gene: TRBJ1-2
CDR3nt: TGTGCCAGTAGTACTACCGGGACAGCCATTTATGGCTACACCTTC
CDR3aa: CASSTTGTAIYGYTF

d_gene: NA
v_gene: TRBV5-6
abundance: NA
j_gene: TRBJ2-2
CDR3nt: TGTGCCACCGCCCCGAAGGGGGTGGTAGGGGAGCTGTTTTTT
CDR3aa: CATAPKGVVGELFF

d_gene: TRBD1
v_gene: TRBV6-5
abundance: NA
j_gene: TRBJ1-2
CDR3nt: TGTGCCAGCAGTTCCCGGGACAGTAACTATGGCTACACCTTC
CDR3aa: CASSSRDSNYGYTF

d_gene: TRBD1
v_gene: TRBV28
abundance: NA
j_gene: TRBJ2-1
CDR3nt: TGTGCCAGCAGTTACAGGGGGCCCAATGAGCAGTTCTTC
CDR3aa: CASSYRGPNEQFF

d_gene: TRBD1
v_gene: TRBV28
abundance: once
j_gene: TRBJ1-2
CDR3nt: TGTGCCAGCAACGGGAGGGGGCGGAATGGCTACACCTTC
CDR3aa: CASNGRGRNGYTF

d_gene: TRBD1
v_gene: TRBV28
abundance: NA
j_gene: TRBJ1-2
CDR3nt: TGTGCCAGCAGCTTAGGGACGGACAGGGTAGGAGGCTACACCTTC
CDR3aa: CASSLGTDRVGGYTF

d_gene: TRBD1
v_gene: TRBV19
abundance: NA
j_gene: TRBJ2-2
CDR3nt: TGTGCCAGTAGTTCAGGGGGTCTGAACACCGGGGAGCTGTTTTTT
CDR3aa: CASSSGGLNTGELFF

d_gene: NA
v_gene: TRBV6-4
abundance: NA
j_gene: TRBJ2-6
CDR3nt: TGTGCCAGCAGAGTGGAGGGCTCTGGGGCCAACGTCCTGACTTTC
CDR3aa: CASRVEGSGANVLTF

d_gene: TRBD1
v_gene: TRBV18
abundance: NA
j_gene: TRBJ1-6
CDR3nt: TGTGCCAGCTCACCAACACAGGGGGCGCGTGGATCACCCCTCCACTTT
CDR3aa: CASSPTQGARGSPLHF

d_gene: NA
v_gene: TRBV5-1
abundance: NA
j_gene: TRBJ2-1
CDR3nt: TGCGCCAGCAGCTTGAATACCGCCGGGAATGAGCAGTTCTTC
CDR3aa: CASSLNTAGNEQFF

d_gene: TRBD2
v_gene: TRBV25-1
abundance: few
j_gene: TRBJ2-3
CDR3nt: TGTGCCAGCAGCGGAACGGGGGGGAGGGCAGATACGCAGTATTTT
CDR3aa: CASSGTGGRADTQYF

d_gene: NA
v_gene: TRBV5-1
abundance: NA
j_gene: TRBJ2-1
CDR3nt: TGCGCCAGCAGTGTTCGAGGGTCCTACAATGAGCAGTTCTTC
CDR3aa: CASSVRGSYNEQFF

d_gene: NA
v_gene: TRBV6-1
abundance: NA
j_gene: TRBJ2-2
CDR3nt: TGTGCCAGCAGTGGAGGAGGGACAGTCGGGATCGGGGAGCTGTTTTTT
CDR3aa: CASSGGGTVGIGELFF

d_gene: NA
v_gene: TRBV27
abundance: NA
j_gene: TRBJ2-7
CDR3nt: TGTGCCAGCAGTTACCTAGGCGCCTACGAGCAGTACTTC
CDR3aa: CASSYLGAYEQYF

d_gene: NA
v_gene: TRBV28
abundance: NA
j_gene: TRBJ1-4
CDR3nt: TGTGCCAGCAATATTGCGGGGGGAACTAATGAAAAACTGTTTTTT
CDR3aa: CASNIAGGTNEKLFF

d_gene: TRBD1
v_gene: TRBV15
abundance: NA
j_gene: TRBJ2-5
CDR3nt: TGTGCCACCAGCAACCGGGACAGGGGGCTGGCAGAGACCCAGTACTTC
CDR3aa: CATSNRDRGLAETQYF

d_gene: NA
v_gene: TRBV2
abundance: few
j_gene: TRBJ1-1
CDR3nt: TGTGCCAGCAGTGATCCCCCCTATATGGAAGCTTTCTTT
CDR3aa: CASSDPPYMEAFF

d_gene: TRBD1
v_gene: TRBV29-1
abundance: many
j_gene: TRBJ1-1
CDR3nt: TGCAGCGGTAGACAGGGAGAGAACACTGAAGCTTTCTTT
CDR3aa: CSGRQGENTEAFF

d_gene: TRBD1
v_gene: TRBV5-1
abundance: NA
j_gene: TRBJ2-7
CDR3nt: TGCGCCAGCAGCTTGGGACAGGGGGCCGCGCAGTACTTC
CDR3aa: CASSLGQGAAQYF

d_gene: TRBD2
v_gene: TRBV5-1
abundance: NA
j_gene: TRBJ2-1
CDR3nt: TGCGCCAGCAGCGGGTTAGCGGGAGTGGGTGAGCAGTTCTTC
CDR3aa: CASSGLAGVGEQFF

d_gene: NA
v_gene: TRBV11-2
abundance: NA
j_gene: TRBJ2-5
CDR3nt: TGTGCCAGCAGCCCATATTACCGAGGACTCGCTCGGGAGACCCAGTACTTC
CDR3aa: CASSPYYRGLARETQYF

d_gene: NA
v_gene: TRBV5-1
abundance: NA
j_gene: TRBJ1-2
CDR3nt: TGCGCCAGCAGCTTGGGGAGTGCGAGTAACTCCTACACCTTC
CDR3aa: CASSLGSASNSYTF

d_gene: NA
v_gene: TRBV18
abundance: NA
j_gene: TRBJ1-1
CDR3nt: TGTGCCAGCTCACCATCGAGTGCTGAAGCTTTCTTT
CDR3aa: CASSPSSAEAFF

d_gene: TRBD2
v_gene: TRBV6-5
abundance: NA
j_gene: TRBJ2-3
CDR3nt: TGTGCCAGCATCCTAGCGGGAGCTGGAGATACGCAGTATTTT
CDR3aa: CASILAGAGDTQYF

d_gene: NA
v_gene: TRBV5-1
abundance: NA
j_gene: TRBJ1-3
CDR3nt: TGCGCCAGCAGCTTGGCCTCAGGGCAAGGAGGGAACACCATATATTTT
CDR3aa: CASSLASGQGGNTIYF

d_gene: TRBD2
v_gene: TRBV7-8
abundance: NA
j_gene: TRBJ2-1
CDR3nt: TGTGCCAGCAGCTTACTAGCGGGGTTTCCCAATGAGCAGTTCTTC
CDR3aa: CASSLLAGFPNEQFF

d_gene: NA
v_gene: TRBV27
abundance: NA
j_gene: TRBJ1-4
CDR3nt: TGTGCCAGCAGTTTATTCTCCCGCTATAATGAAAAACTGTTTTTT
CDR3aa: CASSLFSRYNEKLFF

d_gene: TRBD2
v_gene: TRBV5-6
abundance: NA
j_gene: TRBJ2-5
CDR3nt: TGTGCCAGCAGCTCCCGGACTAGCGGAAGAACTCAAGAGACCCAGTACTTC
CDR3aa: CASSSRTSGRTQETQYF

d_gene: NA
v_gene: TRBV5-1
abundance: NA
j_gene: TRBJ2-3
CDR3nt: TGCGCCAGCAGCAGGGAGTTAGGTCCAGATACGCAGTATTTT
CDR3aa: CASSRELGPDTQYF

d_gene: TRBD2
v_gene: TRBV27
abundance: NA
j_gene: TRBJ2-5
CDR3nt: TGTGCCAGCAGGGGACTAGCGGGATATCAAGAGACCCAGTACTTC
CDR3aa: CASRGLAGYQETQYF

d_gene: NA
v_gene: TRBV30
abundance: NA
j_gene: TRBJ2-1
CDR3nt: TGTGCCTGGAAGGGGTTACAGTTCAATGAGCAGTTCTTC
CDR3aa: CAWKGLQFNEQFF

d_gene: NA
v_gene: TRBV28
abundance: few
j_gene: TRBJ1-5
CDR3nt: TGTGCCAGCAGTTTATGGCCCGACACTACCAGGGATCAGCCCCAGCATTTT
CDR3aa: CASSLWPDTTRDQPQHF

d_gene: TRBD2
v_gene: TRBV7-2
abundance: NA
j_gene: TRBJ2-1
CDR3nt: TGTGCCAGCAGCCTGAGGGGCGGGAGTAATGAGCAGTTCTTC
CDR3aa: CASSLRGGSNEQFF

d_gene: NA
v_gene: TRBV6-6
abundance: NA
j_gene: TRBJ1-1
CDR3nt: TGTGCCAGCAGGACTCCCTTGACCGTGGAAGCTTTCTTT
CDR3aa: CASRTPLTVEAFF

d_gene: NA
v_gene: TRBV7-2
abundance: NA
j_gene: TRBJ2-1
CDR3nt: TGTGCCAGCAGTTATCTCCAGGGGAATGAGCAGTTCTTC
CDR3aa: CASSYLQGNEQFF

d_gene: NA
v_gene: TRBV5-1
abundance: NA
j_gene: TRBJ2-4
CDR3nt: TGCGCCAGCAGCTCTGGGGCAAAAAACATTCAGTACTTC
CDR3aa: CASSSGAKNIQYF

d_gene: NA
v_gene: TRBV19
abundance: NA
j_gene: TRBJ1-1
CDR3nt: TGTGCCAGTAGTTGGGGAGGGAACACTGAAGCTTTCTTT
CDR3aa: CASSWGGNTEAFF

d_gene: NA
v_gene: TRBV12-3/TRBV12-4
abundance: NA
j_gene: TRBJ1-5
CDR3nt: TGTGCCAGCAGTTTTAACAGAGATCAGCCCCAGCATTTT
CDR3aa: CASSFNRDQPQHF

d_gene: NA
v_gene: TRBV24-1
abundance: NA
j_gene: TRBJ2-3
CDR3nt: TGTGCCACCAGTGATTCCCAGGGGATGTCAGATACGCAGTATTTT
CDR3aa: CATSDSQGMSDTQYF

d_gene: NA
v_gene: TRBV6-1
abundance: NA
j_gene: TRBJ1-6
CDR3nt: TGTGCCAGCAGTGCAGGTGCCAGCTCCTATAATTCACCCCTCCACTTT
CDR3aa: CASSAGASSYNSPLHF

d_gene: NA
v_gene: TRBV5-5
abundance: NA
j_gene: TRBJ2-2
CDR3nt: TGTGCCAGCAGCTCGATGGGGCGGGACGGGGAGCTGTTTTTT
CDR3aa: CASSSMGRDGELFF

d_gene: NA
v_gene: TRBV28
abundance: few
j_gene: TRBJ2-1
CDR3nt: TGTGCCAGCAGTCCCCCGCATACGGTGGGCAGGGGCTCCTACAATGAGCAGTTCTTC
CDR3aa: CASSPPHTVGRGSYNEQFF

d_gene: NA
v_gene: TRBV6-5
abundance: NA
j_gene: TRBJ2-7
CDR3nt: TGTGCCAGCACAAGACTAGGCTACGAGCAGTACTTC
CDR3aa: CASTRLGYEQYF

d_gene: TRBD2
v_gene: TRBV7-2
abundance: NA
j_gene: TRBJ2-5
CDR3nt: TGTGCCAGCAGCACGGGACTAGCGGGAGTCCGAATCGAGACCCAGTACTTC
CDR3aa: CASSTGLAGVRIETQYF

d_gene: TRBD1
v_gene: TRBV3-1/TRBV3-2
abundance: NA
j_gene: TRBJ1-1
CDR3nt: TGTGCCAGCAGCCAAGGACAGGGGGTTGGGGCTTTCTTT
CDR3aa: CASSQGQGVGAFF

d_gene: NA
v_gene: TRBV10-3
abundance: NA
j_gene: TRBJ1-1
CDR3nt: TGTGCCATCAGTTTCGGGGGGAACACTGAAGCTTTCTTT
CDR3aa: CAISFGGNTEAFF